This T cell receptor (beta chain) was profiled in a study of blood T cell repertoires in COVID-19. Study background: The United States, Italy and Spain provided the acute and convalescent COVID-19 samples. Sample material is recorded as cDNA or gDNA derived from T cells, B-cell-depleted T cells, or PBMCs.

CDR3 length: 14 amino acids. The germline V gene has CDR1 SGHNT and CDR2 YENEEA. With 0 bases removed from V and 3 bases from J, the gap between germline ends came to 5 bases. As handled by the study authors: How many nucleated cells were present was estimated from reference gene primer amplification. The repertoire was sequenced with immunoSEQ multiplex PCR; TCRdb's copy has only in-frame clones and lacks some. D and trimming come from the DNA, and the V and J calls and clone size come from that table. The sample carries about 170,000 clones, approximately 80% recorded once. The V gene is TRBV11-3, the J gene TRBJ2-2; no reliable D call. This receptor was taken from a woman aged 80 or older with acute or convalescent COVID-19. Input material: peripheral blood. In DNA, the CDR3 is TGTGCCAGCAGCTTAGATCCGTACACCGGGGAGCTGTTTTTT. This encodes CASSLDPYTGELFF.